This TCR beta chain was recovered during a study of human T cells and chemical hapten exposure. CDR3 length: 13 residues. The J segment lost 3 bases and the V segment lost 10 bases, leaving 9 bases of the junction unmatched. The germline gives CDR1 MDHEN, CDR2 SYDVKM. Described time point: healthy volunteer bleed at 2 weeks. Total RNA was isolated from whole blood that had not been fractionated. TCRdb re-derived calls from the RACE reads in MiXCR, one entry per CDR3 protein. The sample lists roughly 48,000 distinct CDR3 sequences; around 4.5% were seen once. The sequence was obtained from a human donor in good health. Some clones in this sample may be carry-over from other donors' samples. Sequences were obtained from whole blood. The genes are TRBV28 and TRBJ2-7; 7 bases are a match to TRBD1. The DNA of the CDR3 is TGTGCCATCGAACAGGGGATCGGCTACGAGCAGTACTTC. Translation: CAIEQGIGYEQYF.